The clone carrying this TCR beta chain has a handful of counts. V lost 2 bases and J 3 bases, leaving 5 bases between the germline ends. From germline, CDR1 is SGHVS and CDR2 FQNEAQ. The CDR3 loop spans 13 amino acids. Researchers took RNA transcripts and amplified the TCR beta CDR3 regions from them. In the first-round RT-PCR of the TCR CDR3, the HTBI primer set was used. TCRdb re-called the multiplex PCR reads through MiXCR, storing one row per CDR3 protein. Of under 700,000 distinct CDR3 sequences detected, over 15% appear once; the ten largest clones hold 15% to 20%. The data were taken from a study of T cells in Graves' hyperthyroidism and ophthalmopathy.

This sequence originates from a woman aged 18-30 years with Graves' hyperthyroidism. The chain couples TRBV7-8 to TRBJ1-3; D ambiguous. The sample taken for sequencing was blood. CDR3 amino acids: CASSLSFGNTIYF. As DNA, the CDR3 is TGTGCCAGCAGCTTATCCTTTGGAAACACCATATATTTT.